The 3 T cell receptor beta chains reported below all come from one sample, sequenced in a study of T cell responses to AZD1222 COVID-19 vaccine. This table comes from immunoSEQ multiplex PCR, and its TCRdb copy is limited to in-frame clones, with some not included. Among more than 95,000 clones listed, 87% were seen once. Here the sequenced sample was peripheral blood, taken on day 0 of AZD1222 vaccination. These receptor sequences come from an adult in good health.

CDR3 in DNA: TGTGCCAGCAGCAAAGTGATCAGACAAAGACGAGAAAAACTGTTTTTT. As protein: CASSKVIRQRREKLFF. The rearrangement links TRBV21-1 to TRBJ1-4; TRBD1, as called in the table, went unchecked against the DNA. TRBV21-1 is flagged as a pseudogene. The CDR3 spans 16 residues.

In this sample, this clone turned up once. The gene calls are TRBV6-5 and TRBJ1-5; D unresolved. Trimming removed 6 bases at V and 4 bases at J, with 16 bases between. The germline CDR1 and CDR2 sequences are MNHEY and SVGAGI. This CDR3 has 15 residues. The CDR3 sequence: CASSLERDYNQPQHF. CDR3 sequence (DNA): TGTGCCAGCAGCCTCGAACGGGATTATAATCAGCCCCAGCATTTT.

This chain joins TRBV4-1 and TRBJ2-1; D may correspond to TRBD1 or TRBD2 (5 bases each). This CDR3 comprises 18 residues. The ends were cut back, 4 bases at V and 0 bases at J, with 19 bases in the middle. Germline loops: CDR1 MGHRA, CDR2 YSYEKL. The CDR3 loop reads CASSPSPGAPSSYNEQFF. CDR3 in DNA: TGCGCCAGCAGCCCATCCCCCGGGGCCCCGAGCTCCTACAATGAGCAGTTCTTC.